The present T cell receptor beta chain was sequenced within a study of cytomegalovirus exposure and HLA in healthy donors. This PCR relied on a set of 60 Vbeta primers and 13 Jbeta primers. Original handling: Later, tens of millions of unique TCR beta chains were counted in an analysis, and about 12 million of them were shared. Some clones are missing from TCRdb's copy, which holds only in-frame ones; the method was immunoSEQ multiplex PCR. The V and J calls and the clone size are those of that table, but D and trimming were determined from the DNA. Of 150,000 to 200,000 clones in the sample, 77% were seen once. J gave up 1 base and V 4 bases, and 9 bases lay outside the gene matches. The CDR3 is 16 residues long. Germline values: CDR1 MGHRA, CDR2 YSYEKL.

J is TRBJ1-1 and V is TRBV4-1, with TRBD1 matching 7 bases. The receptor comes from a woman under 40 in good health and CMV-seropositive. Sequencing was carried out using PBMCs. The CDR3 DNA is TGCGCCAGCAGCCGCGGCGAAGGGACAGCGAACACTGAAGCTTTCTTT. As protein: CASSRGEGTANTEAFF.